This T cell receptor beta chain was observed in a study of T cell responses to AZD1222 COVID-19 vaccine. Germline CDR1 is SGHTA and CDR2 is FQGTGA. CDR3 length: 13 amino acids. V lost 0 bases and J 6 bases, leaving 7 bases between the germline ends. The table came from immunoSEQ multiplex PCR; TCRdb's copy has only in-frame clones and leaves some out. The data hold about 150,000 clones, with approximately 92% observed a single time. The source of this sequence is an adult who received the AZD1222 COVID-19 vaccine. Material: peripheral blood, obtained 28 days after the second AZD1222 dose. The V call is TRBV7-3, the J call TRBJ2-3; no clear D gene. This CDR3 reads CASSLTNGDTQYF. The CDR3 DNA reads TGTGCCAGCAGCTTAACTAACGGTGATACGCAGTATTTT.